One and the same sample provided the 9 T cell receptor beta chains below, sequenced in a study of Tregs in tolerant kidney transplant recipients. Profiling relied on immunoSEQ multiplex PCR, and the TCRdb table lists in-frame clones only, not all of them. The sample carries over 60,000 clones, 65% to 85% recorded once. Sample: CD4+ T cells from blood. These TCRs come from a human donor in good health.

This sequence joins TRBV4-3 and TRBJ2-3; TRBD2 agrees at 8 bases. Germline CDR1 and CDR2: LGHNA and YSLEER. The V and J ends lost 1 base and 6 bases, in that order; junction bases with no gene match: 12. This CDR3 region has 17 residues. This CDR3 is CASSQGLARGPLDTQYF. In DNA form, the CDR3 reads TGCGCCAGCAGCCAAGGACTAGCGCGGGGGCCCTTGGATACGCAGTATTTT.

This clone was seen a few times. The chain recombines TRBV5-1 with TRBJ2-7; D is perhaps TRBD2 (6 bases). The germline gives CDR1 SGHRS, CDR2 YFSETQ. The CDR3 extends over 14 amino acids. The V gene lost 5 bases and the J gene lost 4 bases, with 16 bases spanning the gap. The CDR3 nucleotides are TGCGCCAGCAGGGGTGGATCGGGGGTATACGAGCAGTACTTC. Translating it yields CASRGGSGVYEQYF.

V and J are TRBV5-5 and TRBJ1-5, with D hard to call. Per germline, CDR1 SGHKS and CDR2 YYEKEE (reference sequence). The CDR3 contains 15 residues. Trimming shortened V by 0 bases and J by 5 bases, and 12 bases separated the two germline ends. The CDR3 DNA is TGTGCCAGCAGCTTGGAAAAGGGTGATTATCAGCCCCAGCATTTT. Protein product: CASSLEKGDYQPQHF.

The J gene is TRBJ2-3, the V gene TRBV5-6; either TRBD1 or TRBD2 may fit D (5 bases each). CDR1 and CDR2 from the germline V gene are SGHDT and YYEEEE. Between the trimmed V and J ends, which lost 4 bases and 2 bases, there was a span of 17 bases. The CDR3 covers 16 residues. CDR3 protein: CASSPSWGRNTDTQYF. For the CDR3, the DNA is TGTGCCAGCAGCCCATCCTGGGGGAGAAACACAGATACGCAGTATTTT. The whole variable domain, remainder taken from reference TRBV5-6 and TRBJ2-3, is DAGVTQSPTHLIKTRGQQVTLRCSPKSGHDTVSWYQQALGQGPQFIFQYYEEEERQRGNFPDRFSGHQFPNYSSELNVNALLLGDSALYLCASSPSWGRNTDTQYFGPGTRLTVL.

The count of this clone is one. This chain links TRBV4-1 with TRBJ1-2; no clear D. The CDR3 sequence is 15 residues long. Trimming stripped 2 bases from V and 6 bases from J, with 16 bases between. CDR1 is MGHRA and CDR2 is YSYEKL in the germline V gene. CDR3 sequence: CASSQSRFGSDGYTF. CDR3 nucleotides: TGCGCCAGCAGCCAATCGCGGTTCGGTAGTGATGGCTACACCTTC.

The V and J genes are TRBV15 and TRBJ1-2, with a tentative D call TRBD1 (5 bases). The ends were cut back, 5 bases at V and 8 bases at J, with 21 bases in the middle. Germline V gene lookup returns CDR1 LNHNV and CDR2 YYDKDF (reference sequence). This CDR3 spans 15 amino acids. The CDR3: CATSPRQGGLGGYTF. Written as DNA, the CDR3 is TGTGCCACCAGCCCCCGCCAGGGAGGTCTAGGGGGCTACACCTTC.

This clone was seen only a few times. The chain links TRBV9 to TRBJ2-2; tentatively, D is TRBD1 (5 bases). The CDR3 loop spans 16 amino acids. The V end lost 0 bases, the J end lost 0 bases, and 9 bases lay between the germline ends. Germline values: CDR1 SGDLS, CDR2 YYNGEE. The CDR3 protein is CASSVESGTNTGELFF. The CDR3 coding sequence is TGTGCCAGCAGCGTAGAATCAGGGACGAACACCGGGGAGCTGTTTTTT.

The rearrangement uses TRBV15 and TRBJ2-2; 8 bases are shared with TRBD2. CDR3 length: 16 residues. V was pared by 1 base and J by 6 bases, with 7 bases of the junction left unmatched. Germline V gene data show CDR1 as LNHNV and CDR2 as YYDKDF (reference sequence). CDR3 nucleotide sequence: TGTGCCACCAGCAGAGTAGCGGGGCTGGGTTCCGGGGAGCTGTTTTTT. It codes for CATSRVAGLGSGELFF.

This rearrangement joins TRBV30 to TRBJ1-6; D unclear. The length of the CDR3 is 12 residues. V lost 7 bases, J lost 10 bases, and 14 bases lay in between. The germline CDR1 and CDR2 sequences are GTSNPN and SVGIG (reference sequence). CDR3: CASSGQRSPLHF. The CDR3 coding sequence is TGTGCCTCATCTGGGCAACGGTCACCCCTCCACTTT.